The rows below give T cell receptor beta chains drawn from one sample of a study of blood T cells in healthy people across ages. Each CDR3 protein gets one entry after TCRdb re-called the 5' RACE reads with MiXCR. The table has some 1.4 million distinct CDR3 sequences, 42% seen once. The specimen sequenced was blood. The receptors originated from a young woman in good health. CDR3s include the opening cysteine and the closing phenylalanine or tryptophan. A D gene is named only where the DNA matches it firmly. Expanded clones get a size class; other rows say once, few or many, or leave the size out.

13	TRBV7-2	TRBJ1-2	.	TRBD1	CASSGDRVGGYTF	TGTGCCAGCAGCGGTGACAGGGTCGGTGGCTACACCTTC
15	TRBV27	TRBJ1-6	.	.	CASSLSIRGNSPLHF	TGTGCCAGCAGTTTATCGATTCGGGGGAATTCACCCCTCCACTTT
13	TRBV20-1	TRBJ2-5	few	.	CSASISSTGVLYF	TGCAGTGCTTCCATATCTTCAACGGGAGTGCTGTACTTC
15	TRBV12-3/TRBV12-4	TRBJ2-7	few	TRBD2	CASSFISGSSYEQYF	TGTGCCAGCAGTTTCATCAGCGGGAGTTCCTACGAGCAGTACTTC
16	TRBV4-1	TRBJ1-5	.	TRBD1	CASSQPRQGPHQPQHF	TGCGCCAGCAGCCAGCCCCGACAGGGCCCCCATCAGCCCCAGCATTTT
16	TRBV28	TRBJ2-1	.	.	CASSSLGASSYNEQFF	TGTGCCAGCAGTTCCTTGGGTGCGAGCTCCTACAATGAGCAGTTCTTC
15	TRBV19	TRBJ2-2	.	.	CASSLPGGNTGELFF	TGTGCCAGTAGCCTCCCCGGGGGTAACACCGGGGAGCTGTTTTTT
15	TRBV6-1	TRBJ2-7	.	.	CASPAQDTRLYEQYF	TGTGCCAGCCCCGCCCAGGACACACGCCTCTACGAGCAGTACTTC
15	TRBV7-6	TRBJ2-7	few	.	CASSLKKGPIYEQYF	TGTGCCAGCAGCTTAAAAAAGGGGCCAATTTACGAGCAGTACTTC
16	TRBV10-3	TRBJ1-2	few	.	CAISESTRANHYGYTF	TGTGCCATCAGTGAGTCGACAAGGGCAAATCATTATGGCTACACCTTC
15	TRBV20-1	TRBJ2-1	.	.	CSARQWWEEYNEQFF	TGCAGTGCCCGGCAATGGTGGGAGGAGTACAATGAGCAGTTCTTC
16	TRBV9	TRBJ2-1	.	.	CASSVGSSRPYNEQFF	TGTGCCAGCAGCGTAGGATCTAGTCGCCCTTACAATGAGCAGTTCTTC
15	TRBV20-1	TRBJ2-5	.	TRBD2	CSATTSGGSQETQYF	TGCAGTGCTACAACTAGCGGGGGGTCCCAAGAGACCCAGTACTTC
14	TRBV11-2	TRBJ2-7	.	.	CASSFGGTPYEQYF	TGTGCCAGCAGCTTCGGCGGGACCCCCTACGAGCAGTACTTC
15	TRBV6-6	TRBJ2-5	few	.	CASSYSFQDQETQYF	TGTGCCAGCAGTTACTCGTTCCAGGACCAAGAGACCCAGTACTTC
16	TRBV3-1	TRBJ2-5	.	.	CASSQEEGLPRGTQYF	TGTGCCAGCAGCCAAGAGGAGGGACTCCCGAGGGGGACCCAGTACTTC
16	TRBV7-8	TRBJ2-7	.	TRBD1	CASSIRRTGFEYEQYF	TGTGCCAGCAGCATACGTAGGACAGGGTTTGAATACGAGCAGTACTTC
14	TRBV19	TRBJ1-1	.	.	CASSIGGDGPEAFF	TGTGCCAGTAGTATTGGCGGGGATGGGCCTGAGGCTTTCTTT
16	TRBV5-1	TRBJ2-1	few	TRBD2	CASSLAATSGYNEQFF	TGCGCCAGCAGCTTGGCCGCGACTAGCGGGTACAATGAGCAGTTCTTC
14	TRBV5-1	TRBJ1-1	.	.	CASRPRTDNTEAFF	TGCGCCAGCAGACCCCGGACAGACAACACTGAAGCTTTCTTT
15	TRBV6-5	TRBJ2-3	few	TRBD2	CASSYQGLAGGTQYF	TGTGCCAGCAGTTACCAGGGACTAGCGGGGGGCACGCAGTATTTT
15	TRBV20-1	TRBJ1-4	.	TRBD1	CSAREQGATNEKLFF	TGCAGTGCTAGAGAACAGGGGGCAACTAATGAAAAACTGTTTTTT
15	TRBV6-5	TRBJ2-3	few	.	CASSPRRGTTDTQYF	TGTGCCAGCAGTCCTAGAAGGGGGACCACAGATACGCAGTATTTT
13	TRBV7-2	TRBJ2-2	few	.	CASSMLDTGELFF	TGTGCCAGCAGTATGTTGGACACCGGGGAGCTGTTTTTT
15	TRBV20-1	TRBJ2-1	.	TRBD2	CSARDGTSVFDEQFF	TGCAGTGCTAGAGACGGGACTAGCGTCTTCGATGAGCAGTTCTTC
11	TRBV20-1	TRBJ2-1	.	.	CSAMGGGEQFF	TGCAGTGCTATGGGGGGCGGGGAGCAGTTCTTC
12	TRBV10-3	TRBJ2-3	many	.	CAISESQDTQYF	TGTGCCATCAGTGAGAGTCAAGATACGCAGTATTTT
15	TRBV5-1	TRBJ2-1	.	.	CASSSEWGSQETQFF	TGCGCCAGCAGCTCAGAATGGGGTAGCCAAGAGACCCAGTTCTTC
17	TRBV30	TRBJ2-1	few	TRBD2	CAWSGEARGSFYNEQFF	TGTGCCTGGAGTGGGGAAGCACGCGGGAGCTTCTACAATGAGCAGTTCTTC
16	TRBV18	TRBJ2-5	.	.	CASSPLQAEYQETQYF	TGTGCCAGCTCACCACTACAAGCGGAGTACCAAGAGACCCAGTACTTC
14	TRBV20-1	TRBJ1-2	.	.	CSARDSISSPGYTF	TGCAGTGCTAGAGATTCGATCTCCTCCCCTGGCTACACCTTC
15	TRBV6-4	TRBJ2-7	.	.	CASSDTRQRGYEQYF	TGTGCCAGCAGTGACACCCGGCAGAGAGGATACGAGCAGTACTTC
13	TRBV5-1	TRBJ2-2	.	.	CASSIGTDGELFF	TGCGCCAGCAGCATCGGGACTGACGGGGAGCTGTTTTTT
15	TRBV5-5	TRBJ1-2	few	TRBD1	CASSPRQGADYGYTF	TGTGCCAGCAGCCCGCGACAGGGGGCGGACTATGGCTACACCTTC
18	TRBV7-7	TRBJ2-2	.	TRBD2	CASSLEGGARGRTGELFF	TGTGCTAGCAGCTTGGAAGGTGGAGCGCGGGGGAGGACCGGGGAGCTGTTTTTT
15	TRBV9	TRBJ1-1	.	.	CASSPTADSPPEAFF	TGTGCCAGCAGCCCCACGGCGGACAGTCCCCCTGAAGCTTTCTTT
15	TRBV5-1	TRBJ2-5	once	TRBD2	CASSDSSGPKGTQYF	TGCGCCAGCAGCGACTCTAGCGGACCAAAGGGGACCCAGTACTTC
15	TRBV4-2	TRBJ2-1	few	.	CASSREVQSYNEQFF	TGTGCCAGCAGCCGGGAGGTTCAATCCTACAATGAGCAGTTCTTC
14	TRBV21-1	TRBJ1-4	few	.	CASSRSATNEKLFF	TGTGCCAGCAGCCGGTCTGCAACTAATGAAAAACTGTTTTTT
15	TRBV29-1	TRBJ1-2	few	.	CSVEAWAREVGGYTF	TGCAGCGTTGAAGCTTGGGCCAGGGAGGTCGGTGGCTACACCTTC
15	TRBV5-1	TRBJ2-1	.	TRBD2	CASNVAGYLYNEQFF	TGCGCCAGCAACGTAGCGGGCTACCTATACAATGAGCAGTTCTTC
13	TRBV24-1	TRBJ2-1	few	.	CATSDLWNNEQFF	TGTGCCACCAGTGATTTGTGGAACAATGAGCAGTTCTTC
17	TRBV20-1	TRBJ2-1	.	TRBD2	CSARPPSGGSLINEQFF	TGCAGTGCTAGACCCCCCAGCGGGGGGTCTTTAATAAATGAGCAGTTCTTC
15	TRBV6-5	TRBJ2-2	.	TRBD1	CASSNRGLVTGELFF	TGTGCCAGCAGCAACAGGGGGCTGGTCACCGGGGAGCTGTTTTTT
14	TRBV5-1	TRBJ1-2	.	TRBD1	CASTLLQGADGYTF	TGCGCCAGCACCTTGCTACAGGGGGCAGATGGCTACACCTTC
15	TRBV29-1	TRBJ2-2	.	.	CSVEDLTLNTGELFF	TGCAGCGTTGAAGATTTGACACTGAACACCGGGGAGCTGTTTTTT
18	TRBV5-1	TRBJ2-1	.	TRBD2	CASRATPSSSGIGNEQFF	TGCGCCAGCAGGGCGACGCCCTCCTCTAGCGGGATAGGAAATGAGCAGTTCTTC
13	TRBV6-1	TRBJ2-5	.	.	CASSWEMAETQYF	TGTGCCAGCAGTTGGGAGATGGCAGAGACCCAGTACTTC
14	TRBV15	TRBJ2-2	.	.	CATSRDKGTGELFF	TGTGCCACCAGCAGGGACAAGGGCACCGGGGAGCTGTTTTTT
16	TRBV9	TRBJ2-5	.	TRBD2	CASSAAYGEGQETQYF	TGTGCCAGCAGCGCGGCCTACGGGGAGGGCCAAGAGACCCAGTACTTC
15	TRBV28	TRBJ2-3	.	TRBD2	CASSLPSGVTDTQYF	TGTGCCAGCAGTTTGCCTAGCGGAGTCACAGATACGCAGTATTTT
16	TRBV5-5	TRBJ2-3	.	.	CASSLGGGFGTDTQYF	TGTGCCAGCAGCTTGGGAGGTGGGTTTGGCACAGATACGCAGTATTTT
18	TRBV3-1	TRBJ2-7	.	TRBD2	CASSQDLALAGLHWEQYF	TGTGCCAGCAGCCAAGATTTGGCGCTAGCGGGACTCCACTGGGAGCAGTACTTC
15	TRBV20-1	TRBJ2-7	few	TRBD2	CSANTGTSVSYEQYF	TGCAGTGCTAATACAGGGACTAGCGTCTCCTACGAGCAGTACTTC
14	TRBV12-3/TRBV12-4	TRBJ2-3	.	.	CASSLMRASDTQYF	TGTGCCAGCAGTTTGATGAGGGCGTCAGATACGCAGTATTTT
14	TRBV5-1	TRBJ2-7	few	.	CASSLVSFSYEQYF	TGCGCCAGCAGCTTGGTATCCTTCTCCTACGAGCAGTACTTC